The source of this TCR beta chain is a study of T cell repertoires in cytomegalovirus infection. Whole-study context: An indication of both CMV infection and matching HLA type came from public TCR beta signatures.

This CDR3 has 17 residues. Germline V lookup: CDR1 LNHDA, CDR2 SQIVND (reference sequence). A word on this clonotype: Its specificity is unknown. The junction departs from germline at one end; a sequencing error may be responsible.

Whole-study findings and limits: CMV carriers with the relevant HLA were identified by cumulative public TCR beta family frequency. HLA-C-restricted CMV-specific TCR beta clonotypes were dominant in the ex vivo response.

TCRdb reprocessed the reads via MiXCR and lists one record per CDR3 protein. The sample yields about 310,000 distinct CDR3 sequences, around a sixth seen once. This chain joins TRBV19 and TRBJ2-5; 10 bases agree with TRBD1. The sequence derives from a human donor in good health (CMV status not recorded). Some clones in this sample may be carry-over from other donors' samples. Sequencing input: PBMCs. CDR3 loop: CTSSMGTGVSGQETQYF. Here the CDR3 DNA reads TGTACCAGTAGTATGGGGACAGGGGTTAGTGGGCAAGAGACCCAGTACTTC.